One sample yielded the 32 T cell receptor beta chains listed below, sequenced in a study of neurological immune-mediated disorders. TCRdb reanalysed the 5' RACE reads using MiXCR and keeps one entry per CDR3 protein. The table records 45,000 to 65,000 distinct CDR3 sequences, around 4.2% of them present only once. The sequenced material came from PBMCs. Receptor source: a man aged 50-59 years with multiple sclerosis.

This clonotype was observed a few times. The chain links TRBV28 to TRBJ2-5, with 8 nucleotides matching TRBD1. The V segment lost 5 bases and the J segment 5 bases; nucleotides outside the gene matches: 13. Looked up from germline, CDR1 is MDHEN and CDR2 is SYDVKM. This CDR3 is built from 16 residues. CDR3 sequence reads: CASSPVDRVFSETQYF. Written as DNA, the CDR3 is TGTGCCAGCAGTCCCGTGGACAGGGTTTTTTCTGAGACCCAGTACTTC.

This clonotype was observed at least ten times. The V call is TRBV11-3, the J call TRBJ1-1; the match to TRBD1 covers 7 bases. V shed 5 bases, J shed 7 bases, and the junction held 4 bases outside the gene matches. Germline-derived CDR1 and CDR2 are SGHNT and YENEEA. The CDR3 is 12 residues long. CDR3 DNA sequence: TGTGCCAGCAGCACCCGGACAGGTGAAGCTTTCTTT. As protein: CASSTRTGEAFF.

The sample holds many counts of this clonotype. The rearrangement joins TRBV20-1 to TRBJ2-1; D is perhaps TRBD2 (6 bases). V was shortened by 0 bases and J by 0 bases, with 12 bases between the two germline ends. Germline loops: CDR1 DFQATT, CDR2 SNEGSKA (reference sequence). The CDR3 totals 16 residues. The CDR3 DNA is TGCAGTGCTAGAGATCAAGGACTATACTCCTACAATGAGCAGTTCTTC. This codes for CSARDQGLYSYNEQFF.

This clonotype was found many times. The gene calls are TRBV6-5 and TRBJ2-7, with D perhaps TRBD1 (6 bases). CDR3 length: 15 amino acids. Germline CDR1 MNHEY, CDR2 SVGAGI. V was clipped by 5 bases and J by 4 bases, with 18 bases between them. The CDR3 DNA reads as TGTGCCAGCAGTGCCGGACAGCCAGAGTTATACGAGCAGTACTTC. It codes for CASSAGQPELYEQYF.

This rearrangement joins TRBV7-2 to TRBJ2-2; 11 positions match TRBD1. Trimming removed 5 bases from V and 6 bases from J; junction bases left unmatched: 2. Germline CDR1 reads SGHTA; CDR2 reads FQGNSA. The CDR3 spans 14 residues. This CDR3 reads CASSEGQGAGELFF. CDR3 nucleotide sequence: TGTGCCAGCAGCGAGGGACAGGGGGCCGGGGAGCTGTTTTTT.

This clonotype was picked up a small number of times. V usage is TRBV20-1 and J usage is TRBJ1-2; D gene uncertain. Germline values: CDR1 DFQATT, CDR2 SNEGSKA (reference sequence). The CDR3 extends over 14 amino acids. Trimming left V 1 base short and J 4 bases short, with 13 bases between. CDR3 residues: CSARAAMSIYGYTF. The CDR3 DNA reads as TGCAGTGCTAGAGCGGCGATGAGCATCTATGGCTACACCTTC.

At least ten counts were recorded for this clonotype. This chain uses TRBV7-9 with TRBJ2-3, with 7 bases that match TRBD1. Germline-derived CDR1 and CDR2 are SEHNR and FQNEAQ (reference sequence). The V and J ends lost 5 bases and 0 bases, in that order; junction bases with no gene match: 17. The CDR3 spans 19 residues. In nucleotides, the CDR3 is TGTGCCAGCAGCCCTAGGCCGGGACAGAAAGAAGCTAGCACAGATACGCAGTATTTT. Protein: CASSPRPGQKEASTDTQYF. The whole variable domain, remainder taken from reference TRBV7-9 and TRBJ2-3, is DTGVSQNPRHKITKRGQNVTFRCDPISEHNRLYWYRQTLGQGPEFLTYFQNEAQLEKSRLLSDRFSAERPKGSFSTLEIQRTEQGDSAMYLCASSPRPGQKEASTDTQYFGPGTRLTVL.

This clonotype was detected many times. The V and J genes are TRBV12-3 or TRBV12-4 and TRBJ1-1, with D hard to call. This CDR3 is 16 amino acids long. Trimming took off 5 bases at V and 0 bases at J, with 16 bases between the two ends. The CDR3: CASSTLGRPLNTEAFF. The CDR3 region has the DNA TGTGCCAGCAGTACCCTTGGACGGCCACTGAACACTGAAGCTTTCTTT.

The chain has TRBV6-2 or TRBV6-3 and TRBJ2-1; no firm D call. The ends were cut back, 5 bases at V and 0 bases at J, with 17 bases in the middle. Per the germline V gene, CDR1 is MNHEY and CDR2 is SVGEGT. CDR3 length: 17 amino acids. The CDR3 nucleotides read TGTGCCAGCAGTAAAATTAGCCGTAGTAGCTCCTACAATGAGCAGTTCTTC. It translates to CASSKISRSSSYNEQFF.

A few counts support this clonotype. The chain is built from TRBV20-1 and TRBJ1-2; the D is unclear. CDR1 is DFQATT, CDR2 SNEGSKA, per germline (reference sequence). The CDR3 sequence is 14 residues long. V lost 6 bases to trimming and J lost 0 bases, with 14 bases between them. In DNA, the CDR3 is TGCAGTGCCATTACTCGGGTCTCTAACTATGGCTACACCTTC. Its protein product is CSAITRVSNYGYTF.

This clonotype was counted ten times or more. The chain joins TRBV7-9 to TRBJ1-5; D unresolved. Germline V gives CDR1 SEHNR, CDR2 FQNEAQ (reference sequence). Trimming stripped 4 bases from V and 1 base from J, with 11 bases between. The CDR3 spans 15 residues. In nucleotides, the CDR3 is TGTGCCAGCAGCTCGTTAGGTGGGAGCAATCAGCCCCAGCATTTT. Its protein is CASSSLGGSNQPQHF.

This clonotype was counted many times. The chain couples TRBV5-1 to TRBJ1-1; 9 bases map to TRBD1. This CDR3 spans 19 amino acids. J gave up 7 bases and V 4 bases, and 23 bases lay outside the gene matches. The germline gives CDR1 SGHRS, CDR2 YFSETQ. CDR3 sequence reads: CASSPLSRRGTGLGLEAFF. The CDR3 coding sequence is TGCGCCAGCAGCCCCTTATCTCGCCGGGGGACAGGGTTGGGCCTTGAAGCTTTCTTT.

This clonotype was observed at least ten times. This chain links TRBV4-1 with TRBJ1-5; the D is unclear. In germline, CDR1 is MGHRA, CDR2 YSYEKL. The CDR3 is 15 residues long. With 0 bases removed from V and 6 bases from J, the gap between germline ends came to 12 bases. This chain's CDR3 is CASSQENIKGQPQHF. In nucleotides, the CDR3 is TGCGCCAGCAGCCAAGAGAACATAAAAGGTCAGCCCCAGCATTTT.

This clonotype was detected only a few times. A single base separates this from a much larger clone, so it may be a read error. This chain joins TRBV27 and TRBJ2-7; D may be TRBD2 (5 bases). The germline V and J ends were trimmed by 5 bases and 7 bases, with 12 bases remaining between them. CDR3 length: 12 residues. Germline CDR1 is MNHEY and CDR2 is SMNVEV (reference sequence). The CDR3 nucleotides are TGTGCCAGCAGTGCAGGAGGAAAAGAGCAGTACTTC. This codes for CASSAGGKEQYF.

The chain links TRBV15 to TRBJ2-1; 7 bases map to TRBD2. After removal of 1 base from V and 4 bases from J, the junction contained 10 bases not matched to a gene. Germline-derived CDR1 and CDR2 are LNHNV and YYDKDF (reference sequence). The CDR3 sequence is 17 residues long. The CDR3 loop reads CATSRGRSISGYNEQFF. For the CDR3, the DNA is TGTGCCACCAGCAGAGGGAGGAGCATTAGCGGGTACAATGAGCAGTTCTTC.

This clonotype was counted only a few times. The junction differs from germline at one of its ends, possibly a read error. The chain links TRBV29-1 to TRBJ1-6, with a possible D match to TRBD1 (6 bases). The V gene's germline CDR1 is SQVTM and CDR2 ANQGSEA. The CDR3 consists of 13 residues. CDR3 nucleotide sequence: TGCAGCGCACGGACAGTGACGGATTCACCCCTCAACTTT. This sequence encodes CSARTVTDSPLNF.

Ten or more counts support this clonotype. The chain joins TRBV12-3 or TRBV12-4 to TRBJ2-7; TRBD1 agrees at 10 bases. The ends lost 7 bases at V and 4 bases at J; junction bases unmatched: 16. The CDR3 length is 17 residues. The CDR3 region has the DNA TGTGCCAGCACCAAAGACAGGGGGCTATCCCGAGAATACGAGCAGTACTTC. Protein: CASTKDRGLSREYEQYF.

Turning to this clonotype: Being one base from a much bigger clone, this may be a read error. A read error is likely, as this CDR3 ends without the conserved phenylalanine or tryptophan. The chain joins TRBV28 to TRBJ2-1; TRBD1 matches 9 bases. The CDR3 length is 14 residues. The V gene end was trimmed by 3 bases and the J gene end by 4 bases; junction bases not matched to a gene: 1. Looked up from germline, CDR1 is MDHEN and CDR2 is SYDVKM. The CDR3 protein is CASSLGTGYNEQFI. The CDR3 DNA reads TGTGCCAGCAGTTTGGGGACAGGGTACAATGAGCAGTTCATC.

This clonotype was seen only a few times. V usage is TRBV29-1 and J usage is TRBJ2-1; D gene uncertain. Germline V lookup: CDR1 SQVTM, CDR2 ANQGSEA. Deletions cut 0 bases from V and 0 bases from J, with 12 bases between. This CDR3 region has 16 residues. CDR3 bases: TGCAGCGTTGAAGATTTGTCGCGGAGCTCCTACAATGAGCAGTTCTTC. It translates to CSVEDLSRSSYNEQFF.

This clonotype was counted many times. The V gene is TRBV5-1, the J gene TRBJ2-1; TRBD2 matches 11 bases. Germline loops: CDR1 SGHRS, CDR2 YFSETQ. With 0 bases clipped from V and 1 base from J, the junction kept 6 bases outside the gene matches. The CDR3 loop spans 18 amino acids. As DNA, the CDR3 is TGCGCCAGCAGCTTGGGGGGACTAGCGGACATATCCTACAATGAGCAGTTCTTC. This translates into CASSLGGLADISYNEQFF.

The chain joins TRBV5-1 to TRBJ2-1; D is undetermined. The CDR3 has 15 amino acids. The V gene lost 0 bases and the J gene lost 0 bases, with 7 bases spanning the gap. CDR1 and CDR2 (germline): SGHRS, YFSETQ. The CDR3, as DNA: TGCGCCAGCAGCTTGGGCAAGAGCTCCTACAATGAGCAGTTCTTC. Translating gives CASSLGKSSYNEQFF.

This clonotype has at least ten counts. The chain carries TRBV9 and TRBJ2-5, with D possibly TRBD2 on 6 matching bases. Germline CDR1 is SGDLS and CDR2 is YYNGEE. V lost 0 bases and J lost 5, with 11 bases in between. The CDR3 has 14 residues. The CDR3 here is CASSVVPGAETQYF. Written as DNA, the CDR3 is TGTGCCAGCAGCGTAGTCCCGGGAGCGGAGACCCAGTACTTC.

This clonotype was counted ten times or more. The chain links TRBV20-1 to TRBJ2-7; D is perhaps TRBD1 (6 bases). This CDR3 has 15 amino acids. V was clipped by 6 bases and J by 1 base, with 19 bases between them. CDR1 DFQATT and CDR2 SNEGSKA come from the germline V gene (reference sequence). Here the CDR3 reads CSAKAPAGESYEQYF. The CDR3 region has the DNA TGCAGTGCCAAAGCCCCTGCAGGGGAATCCTACGAGCAGTACTTC.

This rearrangement joins TRBV5-1 to TRBJ2-5, with D possibly called TRBD1 or TRBD2 (5 bases each). CDR1 is SGHRS, CDR2 YFSETQ, per germline. V was cut by 4 bases and J by 2 bases, with 12 bases left in between. This CDR3 comprises 14 residues. The CDR3 sequence is CASSPSGTQETQYF. DNA for the CDR3: TGCGCCAGCAGCCCATCTGGGACGCAAGAGACCCAGTACTTC.

The table lists this clonotype with many counts. This chain connects TRBV12-3 or TRBV12-4 to TRBJ2-7; 11 bases align to TRBD2. The CDR3 is 14 amino acids. Losses at the gene ends were 8 bases for V and 5 bases for J; bases not matched to a gene: 8. This CDR3 reads CASGQLAGVHEQYF. CDR3 nucleotides: TGTGCCAGCGGCCAACTAGCGGGGGTGCACGAGCAGTACTTC.

The rearrangement uses TRBV7-8 and TRBJ2-5, with TRBD2 as a possible D gene (5 bases). The germline gives CDR1 SGHVS, CDR2 FQNEAQ. This CDR3 is 14 amino acids long. V lost 1 base to trimming and J lost 5 bases, with 11 bases between them. The CDR3 DNA follows: TGTGCCAGCAGCTTAGGCATAGCGTTGGAGACCCAGTACTTC. Amino acid sequence: CASSLGIALETQYF.

This clonotype has more than one count but fewer than ten. The chain joins TRBV6-2 or TRBV6-3 to TRBJ2-1; D is possibly TRBD1 or TRBD2 (7 bases each). Germline V gene lookup returns CDR1 MNHEY and CDR2 SVGEGT. The germline V and J ends were trimmed by 10 bases and 9 bases, with 19 bases remaining between them. The CDR3 is 13 residues long. The chain's CDR3 is CATQRDSFSEQFF. CDR3 nucleotides: TGTGCCACCCAGCGGGACAGTTTTAGTGAGCAGTTCTTC.

The sample holds many counts of this clonotype. J is TRBJ1-5 and V is TRBV11-2; unclear D gene. The CDR3 totals 15 residues. Germline CDR1 SGHAT, CDR2 FQNNGV. Trimming shortened V by 1 base and J by 0 bases, and 7 bases separated the two germline ends. The CDR3 bases are TGTGCCAGCAGCTTAGCCGCAAATAGCAATCAGCCCCAGCATTTT. Its protein is CASSLAANSNQPQHF. Full variable domain (outside the CDR3, taken from reference TRBV11-2 and TRBJ1-5): EAGVAQSPRYKIIEKRQSVAFWCNPISGHATLYWYQQILGQGPKLLIQFQNNGVVDDSQLPKDRFSAERLKGVDSTLKIQPAKLEDSAVYLCASSLAANSNQPQHFGDGTRLSIL.

This clonotype was detected many times. This sequence joins TRBV5-1 and TRBJ2-1, with 12 bases matching TRBD2. CDR1 and CDR2 (germline): SGHRS, YFSETQ. The CDR3 is 20 amino acids. V was pared by 6 bases and J by 1 base, with 17 bases of the junction left unmatched. The CDR3 protein is CASKRSGASGRAESYNEQFF. The CDR3 DNA sequence: TGCGCCAGCAAAAGATCCGGGGCTAGCGGGAGGGCGGAATCCTACAATGAGCAGTTCTTC.

This clonotype was found many times. The gene calls are TRBV7-2 and TRBJ2-7, with D possibly TRBD1 on 5 matching bases. This CDR3 has 14 amino acids. Per the germline V gene, CDR1 is SGHTA and CDR2 is FQGNSA. V was pared by 1 base and J by 4 bases, with 11 bases between. CDR3 nucleotide sequence: TGTGCCAGCAGCTTAGACAGGACCACTTACGAGCAGTACTTC. Amino acids: CASSLDRTTYEQYF.

Many counts were recorded for this clonotype. This chain joins TRBV29-1 and TRBJ2-7, with TRBD2 identical over 9 bases. Germline V gene data show CDR1 as SQVTM and CDR2 as ANQGSEA. V was pared by 4 bases and J by 4 bases, with 5 bases of the junction left unmatched. The CDR3 extends over 13 amino acids. CDR3 nucleotides: TGCAGCGTTGGTCCAGCGGGAGGATACGAGCAGTACTTC. This gives the protein CSVGPAGGYEQYF.

This clonotype occurred many times. This chain joins TRBV7-2 and TRBJ1-5, with 7 nucleotides matching TRBD1. CDR1 is SGHTA, CDR2 FQGNSA, per germline. Losses at the gene ends were 4 bases for V and 4 bases for J; bases not matched to a gene: 10. The CDR3 is 16 amino acids. The chain's CDR3 is CASSSETGAPNQPQHF. CDR3 in DNA: TGTGCCAGCAGCTCGGAAACAGGGGCCCCAAATCAGCCCCAGCATTTT.